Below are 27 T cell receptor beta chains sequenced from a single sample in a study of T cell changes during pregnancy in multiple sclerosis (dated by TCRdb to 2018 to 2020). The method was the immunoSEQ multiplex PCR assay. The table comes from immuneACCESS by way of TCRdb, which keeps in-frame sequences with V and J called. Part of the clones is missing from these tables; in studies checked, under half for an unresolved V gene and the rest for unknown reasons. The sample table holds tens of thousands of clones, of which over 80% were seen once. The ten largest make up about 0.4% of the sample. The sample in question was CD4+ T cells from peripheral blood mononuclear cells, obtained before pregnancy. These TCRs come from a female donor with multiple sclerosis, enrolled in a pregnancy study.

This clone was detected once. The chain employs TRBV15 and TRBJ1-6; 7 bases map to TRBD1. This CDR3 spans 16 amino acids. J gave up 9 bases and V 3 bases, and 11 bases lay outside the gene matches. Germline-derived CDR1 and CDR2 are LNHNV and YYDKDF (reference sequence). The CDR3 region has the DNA TGTGCCACCAGCAGTGGGTCGACAGGGTTGCGTTCACCCCTCCACTTT. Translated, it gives CATSSGSTGLRSPLHF.

The CDR3 DNA reads TGTGCCAGCTCACCGACAGGGGAAGTTAACTATGGCTACACCTTC. Its protein product is CASSPTGEVNYGYTF. The chain joins TRBV18 to TRBJ1-2; TRBD1 matches 8 bases. Losses at the gene ends were 3 bases for V and 1 base for J; bases not matched to a gene: 4. The CDR3 consists of 15 residues. The germline V gene encodes CDR1 KGHSH and CDR2 LQKENI.

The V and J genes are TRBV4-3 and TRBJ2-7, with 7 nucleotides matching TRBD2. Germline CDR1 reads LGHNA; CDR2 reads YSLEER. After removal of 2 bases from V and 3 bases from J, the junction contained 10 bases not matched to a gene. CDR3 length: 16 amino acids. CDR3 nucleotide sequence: TGCGCCAGCAGCCAAAGCCAGGGAGGGGTCCTCTACGAGCAGTACTTC. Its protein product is CASSQSQGGVLYEQYF.

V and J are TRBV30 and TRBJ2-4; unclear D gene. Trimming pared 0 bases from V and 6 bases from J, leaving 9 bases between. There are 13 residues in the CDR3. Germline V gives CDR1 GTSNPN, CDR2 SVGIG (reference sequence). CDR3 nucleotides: TGTGCCTGGAGTGTAAACGTCGGAAACATTCAGTACTTC. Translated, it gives CAWSVNVGNIQYF.

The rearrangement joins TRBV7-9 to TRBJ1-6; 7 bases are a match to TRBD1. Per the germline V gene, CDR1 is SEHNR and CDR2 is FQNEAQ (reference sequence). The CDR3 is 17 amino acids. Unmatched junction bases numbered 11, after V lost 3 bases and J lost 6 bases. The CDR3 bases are TGTGCCAGCAGCTTCATTAGGAGACAGGGTTTTAATTCACCCCTCCACTTT. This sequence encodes CASSFIRRQGFNSPLHF.

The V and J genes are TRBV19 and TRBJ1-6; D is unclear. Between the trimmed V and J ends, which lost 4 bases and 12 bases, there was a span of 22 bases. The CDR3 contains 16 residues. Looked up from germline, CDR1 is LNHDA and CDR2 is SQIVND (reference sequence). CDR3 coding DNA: TGTGCCAGTAGTACCCCACGACGGGGAATTCAATTACCCCTCCACTTT. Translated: CASSTPRRGIQLPLHF.

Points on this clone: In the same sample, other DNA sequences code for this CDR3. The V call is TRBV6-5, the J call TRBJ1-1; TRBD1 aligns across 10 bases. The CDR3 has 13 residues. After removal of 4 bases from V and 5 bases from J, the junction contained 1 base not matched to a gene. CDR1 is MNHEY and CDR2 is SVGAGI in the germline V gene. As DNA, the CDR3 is TGTGCCAGCAGTTGGGACAGGGGAACTGAAGCTTTCTTT. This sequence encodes CASSWDRGTEAFF.

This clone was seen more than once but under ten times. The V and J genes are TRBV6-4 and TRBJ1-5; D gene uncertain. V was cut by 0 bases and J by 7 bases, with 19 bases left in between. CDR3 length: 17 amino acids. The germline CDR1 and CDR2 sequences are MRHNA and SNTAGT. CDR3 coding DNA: TGTGCCAGCAGTGACTCGAGAGGAGGGCAGCGGCAACAGCCCCAGCATTTT. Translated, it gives CASSDSRGGQRQQPQHF.

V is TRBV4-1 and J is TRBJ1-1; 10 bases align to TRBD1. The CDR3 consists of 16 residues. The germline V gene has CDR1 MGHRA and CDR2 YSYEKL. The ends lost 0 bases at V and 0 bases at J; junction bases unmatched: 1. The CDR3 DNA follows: TGCGCCAGCAGCCAAGAAGGGACAGGGGTGAACACTGAAGCTTTCTTT. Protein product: CASSQEGTGVNTEAFF.

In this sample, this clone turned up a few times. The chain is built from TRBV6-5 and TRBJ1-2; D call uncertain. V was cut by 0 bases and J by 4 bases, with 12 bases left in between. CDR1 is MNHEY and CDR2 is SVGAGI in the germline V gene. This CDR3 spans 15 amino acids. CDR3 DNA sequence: TGTGCCAGCAGTTACTCGTTTTCGATAGTCTATGGCTACACCTTC. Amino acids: CASSYSFSIVYGYTF.

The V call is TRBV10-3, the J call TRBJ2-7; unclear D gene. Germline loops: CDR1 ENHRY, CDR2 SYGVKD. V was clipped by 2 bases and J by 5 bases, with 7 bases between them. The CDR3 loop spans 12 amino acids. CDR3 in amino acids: CAISETENEQYF. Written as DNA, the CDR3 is TGTGCCATCAGTGAGACAGAAAACGAGCAGTACTTC.

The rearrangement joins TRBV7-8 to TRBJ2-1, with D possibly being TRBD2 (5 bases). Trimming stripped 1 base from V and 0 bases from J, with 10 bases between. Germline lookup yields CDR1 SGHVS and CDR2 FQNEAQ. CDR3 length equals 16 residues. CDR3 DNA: TGTGCCAGCAGCTTAGGGCTTAGCGTCTCCTACAATGAGCAGTTCTTC. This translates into CASSLGLSVSYNEQFF.

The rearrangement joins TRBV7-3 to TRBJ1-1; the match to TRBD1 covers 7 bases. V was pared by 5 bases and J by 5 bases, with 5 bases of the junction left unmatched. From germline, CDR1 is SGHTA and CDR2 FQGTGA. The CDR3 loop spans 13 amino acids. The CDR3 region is CASSPGGRTEAFF. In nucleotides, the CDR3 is TGTGCCAGCAGCCCAGGGGGAAGGACTGAAGCTTTCTTT.

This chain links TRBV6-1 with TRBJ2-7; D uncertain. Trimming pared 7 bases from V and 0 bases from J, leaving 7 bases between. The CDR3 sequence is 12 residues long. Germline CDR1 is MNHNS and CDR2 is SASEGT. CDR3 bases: TGTGCCAGCATTTTGAGCTCCTACGAGCAGTACTTC. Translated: CASILSSYEQYF.

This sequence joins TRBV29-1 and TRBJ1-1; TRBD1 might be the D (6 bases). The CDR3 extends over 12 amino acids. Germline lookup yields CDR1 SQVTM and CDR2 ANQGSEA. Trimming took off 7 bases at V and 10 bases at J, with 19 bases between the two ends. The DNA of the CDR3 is TGCAGCGCAGGATACAGGGATCGGAGAGCTTTCTTT. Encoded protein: CSAGYRDRRAFF.

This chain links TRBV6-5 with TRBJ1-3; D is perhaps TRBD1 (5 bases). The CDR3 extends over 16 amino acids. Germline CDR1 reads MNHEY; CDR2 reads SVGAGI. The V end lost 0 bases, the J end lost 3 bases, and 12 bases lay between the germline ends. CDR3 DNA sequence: TGTGCCAGCAGTTACTCACGGGGGTTCGGTGGAAACACCATATATTTT. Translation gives CASSYSRGFGGNTIYF.

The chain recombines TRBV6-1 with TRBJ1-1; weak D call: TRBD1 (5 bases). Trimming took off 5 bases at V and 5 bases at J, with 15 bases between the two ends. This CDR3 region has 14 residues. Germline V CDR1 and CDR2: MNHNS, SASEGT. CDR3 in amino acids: CASSQDQGLTEAFF. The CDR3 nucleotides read TGTGCCAGCAGTCAAGACCAGGGTTTGACTGAAGCTTTCTTT.

This CDR3 reads CASSLGQGTGELFF. DNA for the CDR3: TGTGCCAGCAGCTTAGGCCAGGGGACCGGGGAGCTGTTTTTT. The chain combines TRBV11-3 with TRBJ2-2; perhaps TRBD1 as D (6 bases). Trimming stripped 1 base from V and 5 bases from J, with 8 bases between. The CDR3 loop spans 14 amino acids. The germline V gene encodes CDR1 SGHNT and CDR2 YENEEA.

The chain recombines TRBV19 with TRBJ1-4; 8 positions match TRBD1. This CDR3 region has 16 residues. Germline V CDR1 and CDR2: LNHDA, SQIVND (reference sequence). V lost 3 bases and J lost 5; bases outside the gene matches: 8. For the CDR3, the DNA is TGTGCCAGTAGTATCCTGGCAGGGGGCGGGAATGAAAAACTGTTTTTT. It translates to CASSILAGGGNEKLFF.

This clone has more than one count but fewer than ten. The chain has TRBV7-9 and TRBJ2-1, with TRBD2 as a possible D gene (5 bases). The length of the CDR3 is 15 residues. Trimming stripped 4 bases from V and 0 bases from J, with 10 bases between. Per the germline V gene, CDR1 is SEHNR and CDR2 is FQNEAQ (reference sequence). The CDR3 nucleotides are TGTGCCAGCAGCTCCAACCGGGGCTCCTACAATGAGCAGTTCTTC. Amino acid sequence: CASSSNRGSYNEQFF.

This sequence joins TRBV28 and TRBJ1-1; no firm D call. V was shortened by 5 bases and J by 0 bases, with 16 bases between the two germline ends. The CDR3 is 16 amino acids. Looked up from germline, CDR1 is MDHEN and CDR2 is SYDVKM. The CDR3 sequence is CASSRRLFGLNTEAFF. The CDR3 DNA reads TGTGCCAGCAGTCGACGACTGTTCGGTTTGAACACTGAAGCTTTCTTT.

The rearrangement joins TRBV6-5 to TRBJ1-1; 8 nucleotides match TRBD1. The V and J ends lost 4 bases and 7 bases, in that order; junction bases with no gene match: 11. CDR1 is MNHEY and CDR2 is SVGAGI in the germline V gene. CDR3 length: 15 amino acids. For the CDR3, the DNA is TGTGCCAGCAGTTCGGCCGGGACAGGAAACGGTGAAGCTTTCTTT. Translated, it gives CASSSAGTGNGEAFF.

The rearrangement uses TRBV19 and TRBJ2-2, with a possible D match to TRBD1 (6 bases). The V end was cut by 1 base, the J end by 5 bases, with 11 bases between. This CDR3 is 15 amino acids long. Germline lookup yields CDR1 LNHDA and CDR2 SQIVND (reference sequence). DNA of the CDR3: TGTGCCAGTAGTATAGCAGGGGCGAGAACCGGGGAGCTGTTTTTT. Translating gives CASSIAGARTGELFF. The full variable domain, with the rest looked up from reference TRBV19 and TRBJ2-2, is DGGITQSPKYLFRKEGQNVTLSCEQNLNHDAMYWYRQDPGQGLRLIYYSQIVNDFQKGDIAEGYSVSREKKESFPLTVTSAQKNPTAFYLCASSIAGARTGELFFGEGSRLTVL.

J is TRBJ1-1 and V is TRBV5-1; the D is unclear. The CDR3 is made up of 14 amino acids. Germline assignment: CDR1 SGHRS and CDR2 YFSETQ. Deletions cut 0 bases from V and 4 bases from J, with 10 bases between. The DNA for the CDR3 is TGCGCCAGCAGCTTGGATGGTACAGTCACTGAAGCTTTCTTT. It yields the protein CASSLDGTVTEAFF.

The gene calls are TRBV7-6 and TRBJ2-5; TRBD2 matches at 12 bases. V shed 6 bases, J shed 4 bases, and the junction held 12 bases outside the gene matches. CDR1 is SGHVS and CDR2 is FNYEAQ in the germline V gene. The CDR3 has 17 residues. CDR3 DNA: TGTGCCAGCAGTTTTCCGACTAGCGGGGGAATAAGAGAGACCCAGTACTTC. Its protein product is CASSFPTSGGIRETQYF.

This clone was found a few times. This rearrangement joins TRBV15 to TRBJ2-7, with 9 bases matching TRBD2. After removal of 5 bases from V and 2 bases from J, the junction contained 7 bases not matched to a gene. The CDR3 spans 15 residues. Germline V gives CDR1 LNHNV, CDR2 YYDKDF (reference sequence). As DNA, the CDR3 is TGTGCCACCAGCGCCAGCGGGGGGAGCACCTACGAGCAGTACTTC. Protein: CATSASGGSTYEQYF.

The CDR3 DNA reads as TGTGCCAGCAGTAAACAACAGGGAGATACGCAGTATTTT. Translation: CASSKQQGDTQYF. The rearrangement joins TRBV6-1 to TRBJ2-3, with TRBD1 as a possible D gene (6 bases). The CDR3 covers 13 residues. Germline V gene data show CDR1 as MNHNS and CDR2 as SASEGT. Trimming took off 5 bases at V and 5 bases at J, with 11 bases between the two ends.